This T cell receptor beta chain derives from a study of cytomegalovirus exposure and HLA in healthy donors. The wider study: Findings of an earlier analysis included under 140 million unique TCR beta sequences from roughly 190 million T cells.

PCR primers comprised 60 Vbeta and 13 Jbeta primers. Clones were read by immunoSEQ multiplex PCR, and TCRdb kept only the in-frame ones, dropping some. The sample has under 200,000 clones, about 76% seen once. The V gene lost 2 bases and the J gene lost 1 base, with 12 bases spanning the gap. The CDR3 has 16 amino acids. CDR1 and CDR2 (germline): KGHSH, LQKENI. The TCR was taken from a young woman in good health and CMV-seropositive. The chain carries TRBV18 and TRBJ1-3; D is ambiguous. The specimen sequenced was PBMCs. CDR3 sequence reads: CASSPESMNSGNTIYF. The DNA of the CDR3 is TGTGCCAGCTCACCAGAATCTATGAATTCTGGAAACACCATATATTTT.